This T cell receptor (beta chain) stems from a study of blood T cell repertoires in COVID-19 (dated by TCRdb to 2019 to 2021). Regarding the complete study: Samples covering the acute and convalescent phases of COVID-19 were provided by collaborators in the United States, Italy and Spain. The prospective study material was composed of cDNA or gDNA derived from T cells, B-cell-depleted T cells, or PBMCs. Deeply sampled blood TCRbeta repertoires from subjects exposed to, actively infected with, or recovered from COVID-19 were included in the dataset. The repertoires were made available in a free public database intended to serve as a resource for research on the immune response to SARS-CoV-2. The samples were drawn from the first 160 participants of the ongoing ImmuneRACE study and from roughly 1,300 subjects provided by 6 global collaborators. A de-identified subject ID, COVID-19 status, age in years and sex were almost always included in the sample metadata. HLA class I and class II types, where available, came from metadata supplied by the sample provider rather than from assay-based typing. Summary of the overall study and its limitations: The amount of clinical and demographic metadata varied by source and participant and was provided uncurated.

Concerning this clone itself: What this receptor recognizes is not known. Per-base quality was not reported, and no clone a single base away is much larger than it.

From the cysteine through the phenylalanine, the CDR3 covers 13 amino acids. The only DNA kept is the CDR3, 39 bases in frame from the first base. V lost 2 bases and J lost 3 bases; the stretch between them is 6 bases long. Per the germline V gene (reference sequence), MNHEY is the CDR1 and SMNVEV is the CDR2. The immunoSEQ Assay, a bias-controlled multiplex PCR, was used to amplify TCRbeta CDR3 regions from genomic DNA. As for the original processing: Nucleated cell counts per sample were estimated from amplification of reference gene primers within the assay. To quantify the absolute abundance of each unique TCRbeta CDR3 rearrangement, sequence reads were collapsed and filtered. For each sample, productive Simpson clonality was calculated as the square root of Simpson's diversity index across productive rearrangements. Imported from immuneACCESS, the table was reduced by TCRdb to in-frame sequences with V and J called. These copies leave out some clones; in studies compared against another copy, an unresolved V gene accounts for under half, and the cause of the remainder is not known. That table is the source of V, J and clone size, and D and trimming were worked out from the DNA. The sample records about 54,000 clones, about 83% of which are singletons. Roughly 4.3% of the sample is taken by the ten largest.

The collaborating institutions used their own protocols to collect whole blood in K2EDTA tubes. For TCRbeta analysis, collaborator samples were shipped as frozen whole blood, as isolated PBMCs, or as DNA extracted from either sample type. The rearrangement joined TRBV27 to TRBJ2-3; the D gene lacks a confident call. The sample comprised peripheral blood. This sequence originates from a man in his forties or fifties with active COVID-19. The CDR3 reads CASSLLETDTQYF. The nucleotide sequence is given as TGTGCCAGCAGTTTACTAGAAACAGATACGCAGTATTTT.